This T cell receptor beta chain was retrieved from a study of regulatory T cells in long-lasting Graves disease. Study-level background: With positive TSH receptor antibodies and over 5 years of antithyroid drugs, Graves' disease was considered persistent.

The TCR beta library used iRepertoire HTBI primers with Arm-PCR amplification of CDR3. TCRdb independently ran MiXCR on the multiplex PCR reads; one entry per CDR3 protein. The repertoire consists of 700,000 or so distinct CDR3 sequences, with 25% to 35% occurring once and the leading ten covering about 40%. The time point: persistent/refractory GD, antithyroid drugs over 5 years with positive TRAb. PBMC-derived RNA was used for the TCR library. Study findings and constraints: Persistent Graves' patients showed a TCR diversity that was lower than that of newly diagnosed ones.

This clonotype was detected only a few times. Its antigen is not identified. The V end was cut by 6 bases, the J end by 3 bases, with 17 bases between. Germline loops: CDR1 MNHEY, CDR2 SMNVEV (reference sequence). The length of the CDR3 is 15 residues. The J gene is TRBJ1-1, the V gene TRBV27; D gene uncertain. The sequencing used peripheral blood mononuclear cells (PBMCs), collected when the disease was refractory, from a patient treated with antithyroid drugs. This TCR was recovered from a female donor with Graves disease. CDR3: CASRGYESADTEAFF. The CDR3 DNA reads TGTGCCAGCAGAGGTTACGAGTCGGCAGACACTGAAGCTTTCTTT.